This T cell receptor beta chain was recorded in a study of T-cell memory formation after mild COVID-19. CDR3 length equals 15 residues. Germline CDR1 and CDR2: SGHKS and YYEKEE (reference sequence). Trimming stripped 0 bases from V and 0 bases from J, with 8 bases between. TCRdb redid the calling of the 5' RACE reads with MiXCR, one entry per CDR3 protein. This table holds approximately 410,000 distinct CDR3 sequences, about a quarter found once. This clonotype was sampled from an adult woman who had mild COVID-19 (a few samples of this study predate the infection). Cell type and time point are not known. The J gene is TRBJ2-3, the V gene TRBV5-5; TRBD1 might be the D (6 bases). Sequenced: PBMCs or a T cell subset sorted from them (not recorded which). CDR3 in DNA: TGTGCCAGCAGCTTGGGGACAGAGAGCACAGATACGCAGTATTTT. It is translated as CASSLGTESTDTQYF.